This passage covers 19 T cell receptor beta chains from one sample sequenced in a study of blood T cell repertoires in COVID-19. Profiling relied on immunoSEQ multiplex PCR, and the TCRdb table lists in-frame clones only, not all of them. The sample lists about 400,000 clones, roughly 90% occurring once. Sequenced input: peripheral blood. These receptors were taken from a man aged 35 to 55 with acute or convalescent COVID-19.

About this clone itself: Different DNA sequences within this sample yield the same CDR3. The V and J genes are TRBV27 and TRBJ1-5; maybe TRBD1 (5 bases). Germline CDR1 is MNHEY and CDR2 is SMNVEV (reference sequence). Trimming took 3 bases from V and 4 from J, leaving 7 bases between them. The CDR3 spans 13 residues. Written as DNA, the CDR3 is TGTGCCAGCAGTTTTCGGGGGAATCAGCCCCAGCATTTT. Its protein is CASSFRGNQPQHF.

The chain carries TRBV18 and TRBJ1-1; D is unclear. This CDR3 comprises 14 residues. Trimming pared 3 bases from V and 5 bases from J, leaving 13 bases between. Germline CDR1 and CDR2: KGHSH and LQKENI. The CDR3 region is CASSPPGGRTEAFF. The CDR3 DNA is TGTGCCAGCTCACCCCCGGGAGGGCGAACTGAAGCTTTCTTT.

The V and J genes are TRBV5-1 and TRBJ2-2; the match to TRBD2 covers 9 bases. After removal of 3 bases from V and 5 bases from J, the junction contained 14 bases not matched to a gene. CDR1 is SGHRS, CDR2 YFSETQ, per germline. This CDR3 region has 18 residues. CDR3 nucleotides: TGCGCCAGCAGCTCCTTAGGTCGCGGGAGGGCTAGAACCGGGGAGCTGTTTTTT. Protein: CASSSLGRGRARTGELFF. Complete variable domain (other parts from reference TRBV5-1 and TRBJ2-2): KAGVTQTPRYLIKTRGQQVTLSCSPISGHRSVSWYQQTPGQGLQFLFEYFSETQRNKGNFPGRFSGRQFSNSRSEMNVSTLELGDSALYLCASSSLGRGRARTGELFFGEGSRLTVL.

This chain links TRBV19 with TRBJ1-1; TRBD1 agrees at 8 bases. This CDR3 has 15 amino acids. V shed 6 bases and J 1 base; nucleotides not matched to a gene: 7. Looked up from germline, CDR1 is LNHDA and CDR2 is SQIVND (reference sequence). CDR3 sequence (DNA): TGTGCCAGTAGAGGGACAGGTCGGCGGAACACTGAAGCTTTCTTT. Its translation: CASRGTGRRNTEAFF.

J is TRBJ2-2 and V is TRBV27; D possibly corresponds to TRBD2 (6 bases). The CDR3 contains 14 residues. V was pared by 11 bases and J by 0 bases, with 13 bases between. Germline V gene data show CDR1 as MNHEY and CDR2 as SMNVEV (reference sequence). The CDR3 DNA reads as TGTGCCGCGGGGCAGTTCTCGAACACCGGGGAGCTGTTTTTT. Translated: CAAGQFSNTGELFF.

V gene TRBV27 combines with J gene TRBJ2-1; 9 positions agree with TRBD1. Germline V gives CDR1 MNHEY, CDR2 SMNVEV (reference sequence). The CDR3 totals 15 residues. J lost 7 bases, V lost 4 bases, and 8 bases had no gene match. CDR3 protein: CASSSPGTGRNEQFF. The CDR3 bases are TGTGCCAGCAGTTCCCCTGGGACAGGGAGGAATGAGCAGTTCTTC.

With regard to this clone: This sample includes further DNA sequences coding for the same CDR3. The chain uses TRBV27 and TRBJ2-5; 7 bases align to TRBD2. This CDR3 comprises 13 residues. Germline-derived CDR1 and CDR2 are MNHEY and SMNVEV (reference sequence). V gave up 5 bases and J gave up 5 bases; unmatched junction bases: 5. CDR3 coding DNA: TGTGCCAGCAGTCTCTTCGGGGGGGAGACCCAGTACTTC. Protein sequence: CASSLFGGETQYF.

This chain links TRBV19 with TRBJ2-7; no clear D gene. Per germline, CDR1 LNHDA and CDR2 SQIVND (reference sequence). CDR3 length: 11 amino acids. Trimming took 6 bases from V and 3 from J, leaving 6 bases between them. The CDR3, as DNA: TGTGCCAGTAGGAGTCTCTACGAGCAGTACTTC. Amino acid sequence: CASRSLYEQYF.

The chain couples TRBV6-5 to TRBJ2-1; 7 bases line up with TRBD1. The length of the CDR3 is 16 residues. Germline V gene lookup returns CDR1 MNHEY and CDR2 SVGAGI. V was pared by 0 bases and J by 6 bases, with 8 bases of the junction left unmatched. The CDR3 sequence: CASSYSKEAGGNEQFF. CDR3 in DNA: TGTGCCAGCAGTTACTCGAAAGAGGCAGGGGGCAATGAGCAGTTCTTC.

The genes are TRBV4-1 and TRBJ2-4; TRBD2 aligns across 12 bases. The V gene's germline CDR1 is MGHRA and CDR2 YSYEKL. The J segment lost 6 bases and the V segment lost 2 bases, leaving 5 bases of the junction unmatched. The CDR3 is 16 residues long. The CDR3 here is CASSQLAGGPGNIQYF. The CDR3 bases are TGCGCCAGCAGCCAACTAGCGGGGGGGCCGGGAAACATTCAGTACTTC.

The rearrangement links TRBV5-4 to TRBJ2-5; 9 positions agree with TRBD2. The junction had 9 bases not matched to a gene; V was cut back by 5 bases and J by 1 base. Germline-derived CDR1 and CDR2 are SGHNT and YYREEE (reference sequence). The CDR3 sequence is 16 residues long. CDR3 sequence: CASSLPGLAFQETQYF. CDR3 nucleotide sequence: TGTGCCAGCAGTTTACCAGGACTAGCGTTCCAAGAGACCCAGTACTTC.

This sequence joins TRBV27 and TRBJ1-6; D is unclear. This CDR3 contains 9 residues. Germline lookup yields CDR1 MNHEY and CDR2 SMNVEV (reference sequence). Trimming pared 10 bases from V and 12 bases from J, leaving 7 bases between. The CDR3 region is CAISLPLHF. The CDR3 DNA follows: TGTGCCATCAGCTTACCCCTCCACTTT.

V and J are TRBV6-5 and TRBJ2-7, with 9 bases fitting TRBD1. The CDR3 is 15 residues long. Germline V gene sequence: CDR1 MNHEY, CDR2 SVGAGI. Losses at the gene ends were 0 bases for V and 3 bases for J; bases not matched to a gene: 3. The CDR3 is CASSYSDRGLYEQYF. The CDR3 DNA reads TGTGCCAGCAGTTACTCGGACAGGGGACTCTACGAGCAGTACTTC.

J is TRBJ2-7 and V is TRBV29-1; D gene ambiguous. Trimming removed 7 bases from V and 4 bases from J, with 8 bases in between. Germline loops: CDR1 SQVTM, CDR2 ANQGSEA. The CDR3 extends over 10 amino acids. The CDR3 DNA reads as TGCAGCGCCCCCCTTTACGAGCAGTACTTC. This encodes CSAPLYEQYF.

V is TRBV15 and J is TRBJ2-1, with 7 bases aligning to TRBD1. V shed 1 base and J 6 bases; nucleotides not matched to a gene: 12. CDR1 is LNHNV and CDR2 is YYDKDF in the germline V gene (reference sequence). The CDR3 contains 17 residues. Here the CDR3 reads CATSRGQDRITTNEQFF. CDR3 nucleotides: TGTGCCACCAGCAGAGGTCAGGACAGGATAACGACCAATGAGCAGTTCTTC.

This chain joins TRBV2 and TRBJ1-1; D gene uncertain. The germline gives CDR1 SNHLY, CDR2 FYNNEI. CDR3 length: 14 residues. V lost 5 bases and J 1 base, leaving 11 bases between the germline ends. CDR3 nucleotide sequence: TGTGCCAGCAGTAGGGAGCCAAAGAACACTGAAGCTTTCTTT. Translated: CASSREPKNTEAFF.

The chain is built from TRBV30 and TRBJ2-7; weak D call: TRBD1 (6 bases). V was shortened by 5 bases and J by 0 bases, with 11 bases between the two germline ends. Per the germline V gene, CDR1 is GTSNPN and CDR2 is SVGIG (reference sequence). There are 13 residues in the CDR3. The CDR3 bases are TGTGCCTGGTTAAAGACAGGCTCCTACGAGCAGTACTTC. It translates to CAWLKTGSYEQYF.

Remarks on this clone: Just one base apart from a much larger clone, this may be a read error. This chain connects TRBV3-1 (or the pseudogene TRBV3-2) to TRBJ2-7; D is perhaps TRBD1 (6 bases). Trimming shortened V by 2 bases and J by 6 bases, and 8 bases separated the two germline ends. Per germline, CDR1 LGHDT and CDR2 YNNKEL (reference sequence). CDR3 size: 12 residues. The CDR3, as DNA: TGTGCCAGCAGCCAAAACAGGGTCGAGCAGTACTTC. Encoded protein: CASSQNRVEQYF.

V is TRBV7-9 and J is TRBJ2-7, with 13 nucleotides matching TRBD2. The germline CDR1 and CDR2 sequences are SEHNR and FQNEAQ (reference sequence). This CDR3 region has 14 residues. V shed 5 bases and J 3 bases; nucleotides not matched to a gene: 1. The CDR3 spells CASSRLAGGYEQYF. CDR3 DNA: TGTGCCAGCAGCCGACTAGCGGGGGGCTACGAGCAGTACTTC.